Listed below are T cell receptor beta chains from one sample, sequenced in a study of OX40 agonist ivuxolimab in advanced cancers. The method was immunoSEQ multiplex PCR; TCRdb's version includes in-frame clones alone and lacks a portion of them. Found here are approximately 25,000 clones, approximately 81% of them singletons; the top ten hold about 34%. This specimen was CD4+ or CD8+ T cells sorted from blood, taken in a trial of the OX40 agonist ivuxolimab. These receptors were taken from an adult with an advanced solid tumor such as melanoma, head and neck, liver or kidney cancer. The CDR3 runs from the conserved cysteine through the conserved F or W.

CDR3 protein: CASGQGLFEQYF; J gene: TRBJ2-7; V gene: TRBV25-1
CDR3 protein: CASSVSSSYEQYF; J gene: TRBJ2-7; V gene: TRBV9
CDR3 protein: CASSVTPGVTYNEQFF; J gene: TRBJ2-1; V gene: TRBV9
CDR3 protein: CASSHISGDSTDTQYF; J gene: TRBJ2-3; V gene: TRBV4-1
CDR3 protein: CASRGGSFGYTF; J gene: TRBJ1-2; V gene: TRBV7-8
CDR3 protein: CASSQDGEKLFF; J gene: TRBJ1-4; V gene: TRBV11-3
CDR3 protein: CASSQGLQGDGYGYTF; J gene: TRBJ1-2; V gene: TRBV13
CDR3 protein: CACIQPWPQHF; J gene: TRBJ1-5; V gene: TRBV30
CDR3 protein: CASSDAAGSEKLFF; J gene: TRBJ1-4; V gene: TRBV6-6
CDR3 protein: CASSAHTGELFF; J gene: TRBJ2-2; V gene: TRBV9
CDR3 protein: CASRQEGTYEQYF; J gene: TRBJ2-7; V gene: TRBV28
CDR3 protein: CASSLSLNHHYEQYF; J gene: TRBJ2-7; V gene: TRBV5-4
CDR3 protein: CASRPTVGRGWETQYF; J gene: TRBJ2-5; V gene: TRBV2
CDR3 protein: CASSPGTQSYGYTF; J gene: TRBJ1-2; V gene: TRBV6-6
CDR3 protein: CASGFTVDRGRKGYTF; J gene: TRBJ1-2; V gene: TRBV2
CDR3 protein: CASSLLQGTGYTF; J gene: TRBJ1-2; V gene: TRBV5-6
CDR3 protein: CASSQGMVRDTDTQYF; J gene: TRBJ2-3; V gene: TRBV4-1
CDR3 protein: CASSESREAPYEQYF; J gene: TRBJ2-7; V gene: TRBV6-1
CDR3 protein: CASSWPETAYTGELFF; J gene: TRBJ2-2; V gene: TRBV28
CDR3 protein: CASSLELNTEAFF; J gene: TRBJ1-1; V gene: TRBV7-9
CDR3 protein: CAWSGTDTYEQYF; J gene: TRBJ2-7; V gene: TRBV30
CDR3 protein: CASSVTAAGSYNEQFF; J gene: TRBJ2-1; V gene: TRBV7-8
CDR3 protein: CASSLADTGELFF; J gene: TRBJ2-2; V gene: TRBV5-1
CDR3 protein: CAISDRKNYGYTF; J gene: TRBJ1-2; V gene: TRBV10-3
CDR3 protein: CATSRGLAGSHEQYF; J gene: TRBJ2-7; V gene: TRBV15
CDR3 protein: CASSLTGTSGPYTQYF; J gene: TRBJ2-3; V gene: TRBV4-2
CDR3 protein: CASSFRGLSYNSPLHF; J gene: TRBJ1-6; V gene: TRBV19